This TCR beta chain was recorded in a study of cytomegalovirus exposure and HLA in healthy donors. About the research overall: Of fewer than 450 genotyped donors, about 80% clustered with self-reported Caucasian donors.

On this clone: As yet, its antigen is unknown.

CDR3 length: 18 residues. The V and J ends lost 1 base and 4 bases respectively, with 23 bases between them. Looked up from germline, CDR1 is SGHAT and CDR2 is FQNNGV. Unrecorded immune exposure was likely among donors, who were nominally healthy when sampled. Whole-study findings and limits: With later analysis, a missense DCLRE1C variant became linked to TCR beta V- and J-gene trimming. Later analysis indicated greater clonal expansion among HLA-associated TCR beta chains than among equally common other chains.

The PCR contained 60 Vbeta and 13 Jbeta primers. Libraries were prepared by immunoSEQ multiplex PCR; TCRdb keeps only in-frame clonotypes and omits some of them. The table lists 97,000 or so clones, 83% of them singletons. This clonotype originated in a middle-aged man in good health and CMV-seronegative. The V and J genes are TRBV11-2 and TRBJ2-7; possible D gene TRBD1, 6 bases. The sequenced sample was PBMCs. The CDR3, as DNA: TGTGCCAGCAGCTTAGCTTGGACAGACAATCGCCTATTTTACGAGCAGTACTTC. Translating it yields CASSLAWTDNRLFYEQYF. Looking up the rest from reference TRBV11-2 and TRBJ2-7 gives the full variable domain: EAGVAQSPRYKIIEKRQSVAFWCNPISGHATLYWYQQILGQGPKLLIQFQNNGVVDDSQLPKDRFSAERLKGVDSTLKIQPAKLEDSAVYLCASSLAWTDNRLFYEQYFGPGTRLTVT.